The next 23 T cell receptor beta chains were all read from a single sample in a study of beta chain features in type 1 diabetes. The investigators reverse transcribed all of the isolated RNA, so they sequenced expressed TCRB transcripts. The repertoire was sequenced with immunoSEQ multiplex PCR; TCRdb's copy has only in-frame clones and lacks some. The profile shows 150,000 to 200,000 clones, 13% of them singletons. Sequences were obtained from central memory CD4+ T cells from blood. The receptor set was obtained from a woman under 30 in good health.

This clone has just a few counts. At one boundary the junction diverges from the germline segment, which might be a read error. The rearrangement links TRBV10-3 to TRBJ1-5, with D uncertain. This CDR3 spans 16 amino acids. Germline CDR1 reads ENHRY; CDR2 reads SYGVKD. The CDR3 reads CASSEEGGRSNQPQHF. Written as DNA, the CDR3 is TGTGCCAGCAGTGAAGAAGGAGGGCGGAGCAATCAGCCCCAGCATTTT.

The chain employs TRBV7-2 and TRBJ2-5; D gene ambiguous. Germline V gene sequence: CDR1 SGHTA, CDR2 FQGNSA. Trimming stripped 3 bases from V and 5 bases from J, with 7 bases between. This CDR3 has 12 residues. The CDR3 here is CASSLTTETQYF. Written as DNA, the CDR3 is TGTGCCAGCAGCTTGACAACCGAGACCCAGTACTTC.

This clone was observed a few times. The chain uses TRBV30 and TRBJ1-1; TRBD1 aligns across 7 bases. The CDR3 is 14 residues long. Germline lookup yields CDR1 GTSNPN and CDR2 SVGIG (reference sequence). The trim removed 5 bases at V and 4 bases at J, leaving 10 bases unmatched. CDR3 DNA: TGTGCCTGGCATCCGGGACAGAGGGTCACTGAAGCTTTCTTT. Its translation is CAWHPGQRVTEAFF.

The gene calls are TRBV28 and TRBJ1-5, with 9 nucleotides matching TRBD1. Germline V CDR1 and CDR2: MDHEN, SYDVKM. The V segment lost 2 bases and the J segment 3 bases; nucleotides outside the gene matches: 2. This CDR3 contains 15 residues. In DNA, the CDR3 is TGTGCCAGCAGTTTAGGGACAGGGTTCAATCAGCCCCAGCATTTT. It is translated as CASSLGTGFNQPQHF.

In its sample, this clone was seen a few times. This chain uses TRBV28 with TRBJ2-2; D is unresolved. CDR1 is MDHEN, CDR2 SYDVKM, per germline. V was pared by 2 bases and J by 0 bases, with 7 bases between. The CDR3 covers 15 residues. The CDR3 DNA reads TGTGCCAGCAGTTTAGTCAACACGAACACCGGGGAGCTGTTTTTT. Amino acid sequence: CASSLVNTNTGELFF.

The V call is TRBV28, the J call TRBJ2-4; TRBD2 matches 11 bases. J lost 0 bases, V lost 2 bases, and 6 bases had no gene match. Germline CDR1 and CDR2: MDHEN and SYDVKM. The CDR3 totals 18 residues. CDR3 nucleotide sequence: TGTGCCAGCAGTTTACGGCTAGCGGGAGGTGGAGCCAAAAACATTCAGTACTTC. Translated: CASSLRLAGGGAKNIQYF.

The rearrangement links TRBV6-5 to TRBJ1-1; tentative D call: TRBD1 (6 bases). Germline values: CDR1 MNHEY, CDR2 SVGAGI. CDR3 length: 15 amino acids. The ends were cut back, 6 bases at V and 1 base at J, with 15 bases in the middle. The CDR3 bases are TGTGCCAGCAGCCGAATAGAGACAGGGAACACTGAAGCTTTCTTT. Protein: CASSRIETGNTEAFF.

V gene TRBV15 combines with J gene TRBJ2-1; D possibly corresponds to TRBD1 (5 bases). Germline V gene data show CDR1 as LNHNV and CDR2 as YYDKDF (reference sequence). V was clipped by 1 base and J by 0 bases, with 10 bases between them. The CDR3 has 16 amino acids. In nucleotides, the CDR3 is TGTGCCACCAGCAGAGTTGCCAGGGTCTCCTACAATGAGCAGTTCTTC. Translation: CATSRVARVSYNEQFF. The whole variable domain, filled in from reference TRBV15 and TRBJ2-1, reads DAMVIQNPRYQVTQFGKPVTLSCSQTLNHNVMYWYQQKSSQAPKLLFHYYDKDFNNEADTPDNFQSRRPNTSFCFLDIRSPGLGDTAMYLCATSRVARVSYNEQFFGPGTRLTVL.

The chain couples TRBV7-2 to TRBJ2-6; 7 nucleotides align to TRBD1. The J segment lost 4 bases and the V segment lost 2 bases, leaving 5 bases of the junction unmatched. This CDR3 is built from 16 residues. In germline, CDR1 is SGHTA, CDR2 FQGNSA. The DNA for the CDR3 is TGTGCCAGCAGCTTACAGGGGGTACCCGGGGCCAACGTCCTGACTTTC. Translating it yields CASSLQGVPGANVLTF.

This clone was detected a few times. V is TRBV6-5 and J is TRBJ1-2, with TRBD1 matching over 8 bases. After removal of 6 bases from V and 8 bases from J, the junction contained 8 bases not matched to a gene. Germline CDR1 and CDR2: MNHEY and SVGAGI. The CDR3 covers 13 residues. CDR3 coding DNA: TGTGCCAGCAGAGAAGACAGGGGTCCGGGCTACACCTTC. Translation: CASREDRGPGYTF.

The chain has TRBV6-6 and TRBJ2-5; D unresolved. Trimming removed 2 bases at V and 5 bases at J, with 9 bases between. Germline V gene sequence: CDR1 MNHNY, CDR2 SVGAGI (reference sequence). This CDR3 comprises 13 residues. The chain's CDR3 is CASSYSLEETQYF. The CDR3 coding sequence is TGTGCCAGCAGTTACAGTCTTGAGGAGACCCAGTACTTC.

In its sample, this clone was seen a few times. The CDR3 coding sequence is TGTGCCAGCAGCCCGGGGGGACACGATACTAACTATGGCTACACCTTC. Translation gives CASSPGGHDTNYGYTF. V and J are TRBV4-2 and TRBJ1-2; tentatively, D is TRBD1 (6 bases). The V gene's germline CDR1 is LGHNA and CDR2 YNFKEQ. There are 16 residues in the CDR3. Trimming removed 4 bases from V and 0 bases from J, with 15 bases in between.

The chain recombines TRBV5-1 with TRBJ1-2; unclear D gene. Germline-derived CDR1 and CDR2 are SGHRS and YFSETQ. CDR3 length: 13 residues. Trimming took 4 bases from V and 3 from J, leaving 10 bases between them. The chain's CDR3 is CASSQGGDYGYTF. The CDR3 bases are TGCGCCAGCAGCCAAGGCGGAGACTATGGCTACACCTTC.

This clone occurred a few times. J is TRBJ2-2 and V is TRBV7-8; D is perhaps TRBD2 (6 bases). Trimming left V 3 bases short and J 7 bases short, with 9 bases between. The CDR3 contains 13 residues. CDR1 is SGHVS, CDR2 FQNEAQ, per germline. CDR3 DNA sequence: TGTGCCAGCAGCTTCGGGACTTACGGGGAGCTGTTTTTT. Protein: CASSFGTYGELFF.

This clone appeared a few times. The chain employs TRBV7-2 and TRBJ2-7; TRBD2 matches at 10 bases. CDR1 SGHTA and CDR2 FQGNSA come from the germline V gene. This CDR3 is 15 amino acids long. Germline trimming cut 0 bases from V and 3 bases from J; bases unmatched to any gene: 2. DNA of the CDR3: TGTGCCAGCAGCTTAGCCACTAGCGGGAACTACGAGCAGTACTTC. Translated, it gives CASSLATSGNYEQYF.

The CDR3: CASRTQTGMNTEAFF. CDR3 bases: TGTGCCAGCAGGACTCAGACAGGGATGAACACTGAAGCTTTCTTT. The chain couples TRBV27 to TRBJ1-1; 7 nucleotides agree with TRBD1. CDR1 is MNHEY, CDR2 SMNVEV, per germline (reference sequence). The CDR3 totals 15 residues. Unmatched junction bases numbered 7, after V lost 6 bases and J lost 0 bases.

This chain joins TRBV29-1 and TRBJ2-5; no clear D gene. V gave up 4 bases and J gave up 4 bases, with 7 bases separating them. The CDR3 totals 11 residues. Germline CDR1 SQVTM, CDR2 ANQGSEA. Here the CDR3 reads CSVASLETQYF. The CDR3 coding sequence is TGCAGCGTTGCTTCTTTAGAGACCCAGTACTTC.

This sequence joins TRBV11-3 and TRBJ2-6; possibly TRBD2 for D (5 bases). Germline V gene lookup returns CDR1 SGHNT and CDR2 YENEEA. The CDR3 sequence is 15 residues long. Trimming took off 3 bases at V and 3 bases at J, with 9 bases between the two ends. The CDR3 is CASSFVEVGANVLTF. The CDR3 nucleotides read TGTGCCAGCAGCTTTGTGGAGGTTGGGGCCAACGTCCTGACTTTC.

This clone turned up a few times. V gene TRBV2 combines with J gene TRBJ1-5; D not certain. V gave up 8 bases and J gave up 6 bases, with 14 bases separating them. The CDR3 runs 13 residues. From germline, CDR1 is SNHLY and CDR2 FYNNEI. Here the CDR3 reads CASLSGLGQPQHF. CDR3 bases: TGTGCCAGCCTCTCGGGGTTAGGTCAGCCCCAGCATTTT.

A few counts support this clone. The gene calls are TRBV30 and TRBJ1-4; 7 bases map to TRBD1. V lost 3 bases to trimming and J lost 1 base; unmatched junction nucleotides: 5. From germline, CDR1 is GTSNPN and CDR2 SVGIG (reference sequence). The CDR3 is made up of 15 amino acids. CDR3 bases: TGTGCCTGGAGCGAGGGGACAGTAACTAATGAAAAACTGTTTTTT. This encodes CAWSEGTVTNEKLFF.

This sequence joins TRBV5-4 and TRBJ2-7; 7 bases are a match to TRBD2. Germline V gene sequence: CDR1 SGHNT, CDR2 YYREEE (reference sequence). The length of the CDR3 is 14 residues. V was clipped by 5 bases and J by 6 bases; unmatched bases: 11. For the CDR3, the DNA is TGTGCCAGCAGTTCCGGGACTAACCCCTTCGAGCAGTACTTC. Amino acid sequence: CASSSGTNPFEQYF.

The chain combines TRBV4-2 with TRBJ2-1; 7 bases are shared with TRBD1. The V gene end was trimmed by 3 bases and the J gene end by 3 bases; junction bases not matched to a gene: 11. Germline assignment: CDR1 LGHNA and CDR2 YNFKEQ. The CDR3 consists of 17 residues. The DNA of the CDR3 is TGTGCCAGCAGCCAGTATACCGGGACAGCCAACTACAATGAGCAGTTCTTC. It yields the protein CASSQYTGTANYNEQFF.

The chain couples TRBV28 to TRBJ2-3; D is possibly TRBD1 (5 bases). Germline assignment: CDR1 MDHEN and CDR2 SYDVKM. V gave up 2 bases and J gave up 4 bases, with 7 bases separating them. This CDR3 comprises 13 residues. CDR3 in DNA: TGTGCCAGCAGTTTAAGGGGCCCAGATACGCAGTATTTT. It is translated as CASSLRGPDTQYF.